What follows are 8 T cell receptor beta chains derived from one specimen sequenced in a study of T cell clonotyping in hematopoietic cell transplantation (dated by TCRdb to the early 2020s). Libraries were made using the immunoSEQ multiplex PCR assay. Not all clones reach the TCRdb copy of this immuneACCESS table, which keeps in-frame sequences only. Checked studies attribute under half of the gap to unresolved V genes and leave the rest unexplained. The sample table contains under 45,000 clones; only one count was recorded for approximately 89% of them. 1.5% to 2% of the sample goes to the ten largest clones. Sequencing was done on a sample of peripheral blood mononuclear cells. The receptors here all came from a woman aged 40-49 years in good health. Some clones in this sample may be carry-over from other donors' samples.

The chain joins TRBV7-9 to TRBJ2-5; TRBD2 aligns across 10 bases. The length of the CDR3 is 15 residues. The germline gives CDR1 SEHNR, CDR2 FQNEAQ (reference sequence). The V segment lost 6 bases and the J segment 3 bases; nucleotides outside the gene matches: 7. CDR3 in amino acids: CASSLLAGEKETQYF. The CDR3 region has the DNA TGTGCCAGCAGTTTGCTAGCGGGGGAGAAAGAGACCCAGTACTTC.

The chain couples TRBV4-3 to TRBJ1-2; D might be TRBD1 (5 bases). Deletions cut 0 bases from V and 4 bases from J, with 9 bases between. Germline V lookup: CDR1 LGHNA, CDR2 YSLEER. The CDR3 covers 14 residues. CDR3 in amino acids: CASSQDRGSYGYTF. CDR3 coding DNA: TGCGCCAGCAGCCAAGATCGGGGGAGCTATGGCTACACCTTC.

The table lists this clone with a few counts. The V and J genes are TRBV6-5 and TRBJ1-3; possible D gene TRBD1, 5 bases. The length of the CDR3 is 15 residues. Germline CDR1 reads MNHEY; CDR2 reads SVGAGI. Trimming stripped 2 bases from V and 5 bases from J, with 13 bases between. As DNA, the CDR3 is TGTGCCAGCAGTTACGGCGCAGGGTCGAGAAACACCATATATTTT. Its translation is CASSYGAGSRNTIYF.

The chain carries TRBV9 and TRBJ1-1; D not resolved. Trimming shortened V by 1 base and J by 0 bases, and 13 bases separated the two germline ends. The CDR3 length is 16 residues. Germline lookup yields CDR1 SGDLS and CDR2 YYNGEE. In DNA, the CDR3 is TGTGCCAGCAGCGTATCAGCAGGCGAACTGAACACTGAAGCTTTCTTT. Amino acid sequence: CASSVSAGELNTEAFF.

The chain uses TRBV10-3 and TRBJ2-2; 11 nucleotides agree with TRBD1. The CDR3 extends over 16 amino acids. CDR1 ENHRY and CDR2 SYGVKD come from the germline V gene. Germline trimming cut 3 bases from V and 8 bases from J; bases unmatched to any gene: 8. CDR3 in DNA: TGTGCCATCAGTGAAAAGGGACAGGGGGTAATGGGGGAGCTGTTTTTT. It encodes CAISEKGQGVMGELFF.

This clone was seen once. The chain combines TRBV2 with TRBJ1-3, with TRBD1 matching 9 bases. Trimming took 5 bases from V and 1 from J; bases not matched to a gene: 6. CDR3 size: 16 residues. Germline V CDR1 and CDR2: SNHLY, FYNNEI. CDR3 in amino acids: CASSRRQGGSGNTIYF. The DNA of the CDR3 is TGTGCCAGCAGTCGTCGACAGGGGGGTTCTGGAAACACCATATATTTT.

The rearrangement joins TRBV5-6 to TRBJ2-1; 8 bases match TRBD1. The CDR3 consists of 13 residues. Germline loops: CDR1 SGHDT, CDR2 YYEEEE. V was pared by 4 bases and J by 6 bases, with 3 bases of the junction left unmatched. CDR3 coding DNA: TGTGCCAGCAGCGGTGACAGGGGCAATGAGCAGTTCTTC. It translates to CASSGDRGNEQFF.

This clone has just one count. The rearrangement links TRBV5-4 to TRBJ2-2; TRBD2 aligns across 9 bases. The CDR3 loop spans 16 amino acids. The V gene end was trimmed by 2 bases and the J gene end by 3 bases; junction bases not matched to a gene: 5. Germline V gene sequence: CDR1 SGHNT, CDR2 YYREEE (reference sequence). The CDR3 sequence: CASSFYSGSDTGELFF. Here the CDR3 DNA reads TGTGCCAGCAGCTTCTATAGCGGGAGTGACACCGGGGAGCTGTTTTTT.